Presented here are 24 T cell receptor beta chains from one specimen sequenced in a study of siplizumab effects on memory and regulatory T cells. TCRdb's copy holds only in-frame clones and misses some; the assay was immunoSEQ multiplex PCR. The sample consists of 100,000 or so clones, just over 90% of them appearing once. Specimen: non-Treg CD4+ T cells sorted from blood. These receptors were collected from a human donor in good health.

In its sample, this clone was seen once. CDR3 amino acids: CASSLEGQGIHEQYF. The CDR3 region has the DNA TGCGCCAGCAGCTTGGAAGGACAGGGGATCCACGAGCAGTACTTC. V is TRBV5-1 and J is TRBJ2-7, with 9 bases aligning to TRBD1. The CDR3 contains 15 residues. After removal of 0 bases from V and 5 bases from J, the junction contained 6 bases not matched to a gene. Germline V CDR1 and CDR2: SGHRS, YFSETQ.

This clone was observed once. The chain joins TRBV27 to TRBJ1-2, with 7 bases matching TRBD1. Germline CDR1 is MNHEY and CDR2 is SMNVEV (reference sequence). V shed 6 bases, J shed 8 bases, and the junction held 9 bases outside the gene matches. The CDR3 sequence is 13 residues long. DNA of the CDR3: TGTGCCAGCAGCTTGGAGGGGGCGATCGGCTACACCTTC. Residues: CASSLEGAIGYTF.

The chain links TRBV10-1 to TRBJ2-5, with 8 bases matching TRBD2. Losses at the gene ends were 2 bases for V and 7 bases for J; bases not matched to a gene: 9. Germline V gene sequence: CDR1 WNHNN, CDR2 SYGVQD (reference sequence). The CDR3 consists of 15 residues. CDR3 nucleotide sequence: TGCGCCAGCAGTGAGGGACTAGCAGCATCAGGGACCCAGTACTTC. It encodes CASSEGLAASGTQYF.

The J gene is TRBJ2-5, the V gene TRBV12-5; 8 nucleotides match TRBD2. The CDR3 length is 15 residues. Looked up from germline, CDR1 is LGHNT and CDR2 is FRNRAP. The V gene end was trimmed by 3 bases and the J gene end by 2 bases; junction bases not matched to a gene: 5. The CDR3 reads CASGLMAGGQETQYF. The CDR3 nucleotides are TGTGCTAGTGGTTTAATGGCGGGGGGTCAAGAGACCCAGTACTTC.

The chain is built from TRBV27 and TRBJ2-3, with 16 bases aligning to TRBD2. The CDR3 consists of 18 residues. Trimming took 0 bases from V and 4 from J; bases not matched to a gene: 4. The germline CDR1 and CDR2 sequences are MNHEY and SMNVEV (reference sequence). For the CDR3, the DNA is TGTGCCAGCAGTTTATCGGGACTAGCGGGGGGGAGGGCAGATACGCAGTATTTT. Translation: CASSLSGLAGGRADTQYF.

This CDR3 reads CSVVQTTNEQFF. The CDR3 DNA reads as TGCAGCGTTGTCCAGACTACGAATGAGCAGTTCTTC. The V call is TRBV29-1, the J call TRBJ2-1, with a tentative D call TRBD2 (5 bases). The CDR3 consists of 12 residues. Trimming removed 4 bases at V and 7 bases at J, with 11 bases between. CDR1 and CDR2 from the germline V gene are SQVTM and ANQGSEA.

This chain connects TRBV19 to TRBJ1-4, with a possible D match to TRBD1 (6 bases). This CDR3 has 15 amino acids. CDR1 is LNHDA and CDR2 is SQIVND in the germline V gene (reference sequence). V lost 6 bases, J lost 2 bases, and 13 bases lay in between. CDR3 in amino acids: CASSRGAVTNEKLFF. The CDR3 DNA reads as TGTGCCAGTAGCCGGGGGGCAGTTACTAATGAAAAACTGTTTTTT.

The CDR3 DNA sequence: TGTGCCACGGGACAGGGAGAGACCCAGTACTTC. It is translated as CATGQGETQYF. This chain connects TRBV6-1 to TRBJ2-5; 9 nucleotides line up with TRBD1. Trimming took 10 bases from V and 4 from J; bases not matched to a gene: 1. The CDR3 covers 11 residues. Germline lookup yields CDR1 MNHNS and CDR2 SASEGT.

This clone was detected only once. The chain combines TRBV30 with TRBJ2-2; D remains unclear. Deletions cut 0 bases from V and 0 bases from J, with 8 bases between. Germline V lookup: CDR1 GTSNPN, CDR2 SVGIG (reference sequence). CDR3 length equals 15 residues. The CDR3 region is CAWSVQFANTGELFF. CDR3 nucleotides: TGTGCCTGGAGTGTGCAGTTCGCGAACACCGGGGAGCTGTTTTTT. The entire variable domain, with the rest obtained from reference TRBV30 and TRBJ2-2, is as follows: SQTIHQWPATLVQPVGSPLSLECTVEGTSNPNLYWYRQAAGRGLQLLFYSVGIGQISSEVPQNLSASRPQDRQFILSSKKLLLSDSGFYLCAWSVQFANTGELFFGEGSRLTVL.

The chain joins TRBV5-1 to TRBJ2-7; tentatively, D is TRBD2 (5 bases). There are 16 residues in the CDR3. Trimming removed 2 bases at V and 2 bases at J, with 17 bases between. Germline lookup yields CDR1 SGHRS and CDR2 YFSETQ. The CDR3 spells CASSFWTPAPTYEQYF. The CDR3, as DNA: TGCGCCAGCAGCTTCTGGACTCCTGCCCCAACCTACGAGCAGTACTTC.

This sequence joins TRBV28 and TRBJ2-3; a weak D match, TRBD2 (6 bases). Germline-derived CDR1 and CDR2 are MDHEN and SYDVKM. The CDR3 is 14 residues long. V dropped 6 bases and J dropped 2 bases, with 12 bases sitting between them. The CDR3 spells CASSLGGSTDTQYF. The CDR3 DNA reads as TGTGCCAGCAGCTTGGGGGGTTCCACAGATACGCAGTATTTT.

The V gene is TRBV19, the J gene TRBJ1-1, with 12 bases fitting TRBD1. CDR3 size: 15 residues. V was pared by 5 bases and J by 4 bases, with 5 bases of the junction left unmatched. Germline V CDR1 and CDR2: LNHDA, SQIVND (reference sequence). CDR3 in DNA: TGTGCCAGTAGTTGGGACAGGGGGCCGGGCACTGAAGCTTTCTTT. Protein product: CASSWDRGPGTEAFF.

The chain links TRBV5-4 to TRBJ2-5, with 16 bases fitting TRBD2. The CDR3 runs to 17 residues. Germline lookup yields CDR1 SGHNT and CDR2 YYREEE (reference sequence). The V gene end was trimmed by 3 bases and the J gene end by 6 bases; junction bases not matched to a gene: 8. The CDR3, as DNA: TGTGCCAGCAGCTCCGGGACTAGCGGGGGGGGTATGAAGACCCAGTACTTC. Its translation is CASSSGTSGGGMKTQYF. The full variable domain, with the rest looked up from reference TRBV5-4 and TRBJ2-5, is ETGVTQSPTHLIKTRGQQVTLRCSSQSGHNTVSWYQQALGQGPQFIFQYYREEENGRGNFPPRFSGLQFPNYSSELNVNALELDDSALYLCASSSGTSGGGMKTQYFGPGTRLLVL.

The V and J genes are TRBV15 and TRBJ2-5, with D maybe TRBD1 (6 bases). This CDR3 is 17 amino acids long. Between the trimmed V and J ends, which lost 2 bases and 0 bases, there was a span of 16 bases. The germline V gene encodes CDR1 LNHNV and CDR2 YYDKDF (reference sequence). The CDR3 loop is CATSRPEGGRYQETQYF. CDR3 nucleotide sequence: TGTGCCACCAGCAGACCAGAAGGGGGTCGGTACCAAGAGACCCAGTACTTC.

A word on this clone: It is likely a read error, because the conserved phenylalanine at the end of the CDR3 is missing. V is TRBV27 and J is TRBJ2-7, with 9 bases identical to TRBD1. Germline V gene lookup returns CDR1 MNHEY and CDR2 SMNVEV (reference sequence). This CDR3 is 14 amino acids long. The ends lost 4 bases at V and 5 bases at J; junction bases unmatched: 6. The CDR3 loop reads CASSSQGQGNEQYI. CDR3 in DNA: TGTGCCAGCAGTTCCCAGGGACAGGGTAACGAGCAGTACATC.

The gene calls are TRBV2 and TRBJ1-2; 9 nucleotides agree with TRBD1. Per germline, CDR1 SNHLY and CDR2 FYNNEI. The CDR3 runs 13 residues. Germline trimming cut 6 bases from V and 8 bases from J; bases unmatched to any gene: 7. The CDR3 is CASSRGQGRGYTF. CDR3 DNA: TGTGCCAGCAGCCGAGGACAGGGGAGAGGCTACACCTTC. The entire variable domain, with the rest obtained from reference TRBV2 and TRBJ1-2, is as follows: EPEVTQTPSHQVTQMGQEVILRCVPISNHLYFYWYRQILGQKVEFLVSFYNNEISEKSEIFDDQFSVERPDGSNFTLKIRSTKLEDSAMYFCASSRGQGRGYTFGSGTRLTVV.

The V call is TRBV6-5, the J call TRBJ2-2; 9 bases fit TRBD1. V was pared by 6 bases and J by 7 bases, with 6 bases of the junction left unmatched. Germline values: CDR1 MNHEY, CDR2 SVGAGI. The CDR3 extends over 14 amino acids. The CDR3 reads CASSSDRGVGELFF. In DNA, the CDR3 is TGTGCCAGCAGCTCCGACAGGGGGGTCGGGGAGCTGTTTTTT.

The V gene is TRBV7-9, the J gene TRBJ1-6; D is unclear. CDR1 SEHNR and CDR2 FQNEAQ come from the germline V gene (reference sequence). This CDR3 contains 14 residues. The V end lost 2 bases, the J end lost 9 bases, and 11 bases lay between the germline ends. In nucleotides, the CDR3 is TGTGCCAGCAGCTTACTCCCAGAGGGTTCACCCCTCCACTTT. Protein: CASSLLPEGSPLHF.

The chain joins TRBV6-5 to TRBJ1-2; D remains unclear. CDR1 and CDR2 from the germline V gene are MNHEY and SVGAGI. V was cut by 5 bases and J by 4 bases, with 11 bases left in between. The CDR3 loop spans 13 amino acids. This CDR3 reads CASSQRRVYGYTF. DNA for the CDR3: TGTGCCAGCAGTCAAAGGAGGGTCTATGGCTACACCTTC.

The CDR3 sequence is CASSLIGTTTNEKLFF. Written as DNA, the CDR3 is TGCGCCAGCAGCTTAATCGGGACGACAACTAATGAAAAACTGTTTTTT. The chain links TRBV5-1 to TRBJ1-4, with a weak D call TRBD1 (5 bases). CDR1 and CDR2 from the germline V gene are SGHRS and YFSETQ. CDR3 length: 16 amino acids. Deletions cut 2 bases from V and 0 bases from J, with 11 bases between.

The chain is built from TRBV12-1 and TRBJ2-7; the table's D call of TRBD1 was not tested on the DNA. TRBV12-1 is marked as a pseudogene. The CDR3 is 15 residues long. As DNA, the CDR3 is TGTGCCAGCAGCCCCGGGACAGGGGGCGCTTACGAGCAGTACTTC. It encodes CASSPGTGGAYEQYF.

V usage is TRBV6-4 and J usage is TRBJ2-2, with no clear D. Trimming stripped 3 bases from V and 3 bases from J, with 8 bases between. CDR3 size: 14 residues. Germline V gives CDR1 MRHNA, CDR2 SNTAGT. This CDR3 is CASSEQRDTGELFF. For the CDR3, the DNA is TGTGCCAGCAGTGAGCAGCGAGACACCGGGGAGCTGTTTTTT.

DNA for the CDR3: TGTGCCAGCTCACAGAACAAGGATAACTATGGCTACACCTTC. Translation: CASSQNKDNYGYTF. V gene TRBV18 combines with J gene TRBJ1-2; no firm D call. V was shortened by 4 bases and J by 1 base, with 10 bases between the two germline ends. Germline assignment: CDR1 KGHSH and CDR2 LQKENI. The CDR3 extends over 14 amino acids. The full variable domain, in which reference TRBV18 and TRBJ1-2 provide the parts outside the CDR3, is NAGVMQNPRHLVRRRGQEARLRCSPMKGHSHVYWYRQLPEEGLKFMVYLQKENIIDESGMPKERFSAEFPKEGPSILRIQQVVRGDSAAYFCASSQNKDNYGYTFGSGTRLTVV.

Comments on this clone: The sample has other DNA sequences that encode this CDR3 too. The V and J genes are TRBV7-2 and TRBJ2-7, with a weak D call TRBD2 (5 bases). Trimming took off 1 base at V and 0 bases at J, with 10 bases between the two ends. The germline CDR1 and CDR2 sequences are SGHTA and FQGNSA. CDR3 length: 15 residues. The CDR3 reads CASSLVSSGSYEQYF. As DNA, the CDR3 is TGTGCCAGCAGCTTAGTCTCAAGCGGCTCCTACGAGCAGTACTTC.